Presented here are 4 T cell receptor beta chains from one specimen sequenced in a study of long-term antiretroviral therapy in people with HIV. Sequencing used immunoSEQ v3.0 at survey level. Assay: immunoSEQ multiplex PCR; the TCRdb copy retains only in-frame clones and omits some. The sample has tens of thousands of clones; 80% are singletons. Sequenced material: unsorted PBMCs, taken 0.3 years after starting antiretroviral therapy. The receptor source for this set is a man between 40 and 49 years old with HIV.

V usage is TRBV2 and J usage is TRBJ2-7; D might be TRBD1 (5 bases). Germline CDR1 is SNHLY and CDR2 is FYNNEI. The V end was cut by 4 bases, the J end by 4 bases, with 11 bases between. There are 13 residues in the CDR3. CDR3 protein: CASSVIQGYEQYF. The CDR3 nucleotides are TGTGCCAGCAGTGTAATTCAGGGTTACGAGCAGTACTTC.

V and J are TRBV9 and TRBJ2-5, with a weak D call TRBD2 (5 bases). CDR1 SGDLS and CDR2 YYNGEE come from the germline V gene. There are 15 residues in the CDR3. Deletions cut 0 bases from V and 5 bases from J, with 14 bases between. The chain's CDR3 is CASSVGGPAGETQYF. The CDR3 coding sequence is TGTGCCAGCAGCGTAGGCGGGCCCGCCGGGGAGACCCAGTACTTC.

The chain employs TRBV7-6 and TRBJ1-5; D uncertain. There are 20 residues in the CDR3. The germline V and J ends were trimmed by 4 bases and 3 bases, with 28 bases remaining between them. CDR1 is SGHVS, CDR2 FNYEAQ, per germline. The CDR3 DNA reads as TGTGCCAGCAGCTCCCGCCCAGGTCTGTCCGTTCATCCATCCAATCAGCCCCAGCATTTT. It translates to CASSSRPGLSVHPSNQPQHF.

The chain uses TRBV30 and TRBJ2-5, with D possibly being TRBD2 (7 bases). V shed 2 bases and J shed 2 bases, with 15 bases lying between them. The CDR3 is made up of 15 amino acids. The germline V gene has CDR1 GTSNPN and CDR2 SVGIG (reference sequence). This CDR3 reads CAWSYGLGGQETQYF. The CDR3 bases are TGTGCCTGGAGTTACGGACTAGGGGGGCAAGAGACCCAGTACTTC.